Following are 23 T cell receptor beta chains from one sample sequenced in a study of control samples from healthy donors and cancer patients. Only in-frame clones appear in the TCRdb table, and some are missing; sequencing was by immunoSEQ multiplex PCR. The data show roughly 86,000 clones, with roughly 93% seen just once and around 1.5% held by the top ten. Sequenced sample: blood. Every receptor here comes from a woman aged 25 to 39 in good health.

V is TRBV24-1 and J is TRBJ2-1; D gene uncertain. CDR1 and CDR2 from the germline V gene are KGHDR and SFDVKD. Trimming cost V 8 bases and J 5 bases, with 6 bases left between them. There are 11 residues in the CDR3. The CDR3 DNA follows: TGTGCCACCATGATTGACAATGAGCAGTTCTTC. Translated: CATMIDNEQFF.

The CDR3 here is CASSSTGGFTNEKLFF. The CDR3 DNA follows: TGTGCCAGCAGTTCTACAGGGGGCTTTACTAATGAAAAACTGTTTTTT. This chain connects TRBV27 to TRBJ1-4; 9 bases map to TRBD1. Trimming took 4 bases from V and 2 from J; bases not matched to a gene: 5. In germline, CDR1 is MNHEY, CDR2 SMNVEV (reference sequence). This CDR3 region has 16 residues.

The chain recombines TRBV6-1 with TRBJ1-1; the D is unclear. This CDR3 has 13 amino acids. Germline values: CDR1 MNHNS, CDR2 SASEGT. The ends were cut back, 2 bases at V and 1 base at J, with 5 bases in the middle. The DNA of the CDR3 is TGTGCCAGCAGTGAACCCGAGAACACTGAAGCTTTCTTT. Residues: CASSEPENTEAFF.

The chain couples TRBV7-9 to TRBJ2-7; TRBD2 might be the D (5 bases). CDR1 and CDR2 from the germline V gene are SEHNR and FQNEAQ (reference sequence). The CDR3 has 13 amino acids. Deletions cut 5 bases from V and 5 bases from J, with 13 bases between. The CDR3 here is CASSERNPHEQYF. For the CDR3, the DNA is TGTGCCAGCAGCGAGCGGAACCCCCACGAGCAGTACTTC.

The DNA for the CDR3 is TGCGCCAGCAGCTGGGATACAGGGTTTGCCTACAATGAGCAGTTCTTC. Its translation: CASSWDTGFAYNEQFF. The J gene is TRBJ2-1, the V gene TRBV5-1; the D gene is possibly TRBD1 (6 bases). The CDR3 is made up of 16 amino acids. The germline V and J ends were trimmed by 3 bases and 2 bases, with 15 bases remaining between them. Germline V gene sequence: CDR1 SGHRS, CDR2 YFSETQ.

This chain uses TRBV30 with TRBJ1-1; no firm D call. The germline CDR1 and CDR2 sequences are GTSNPN and SVGIG (reference sequence). The V end was cut by 2 bases, the J end by 0 bases, with 7 bases between. The CDR3 is 13 residues long. The CDR3 loop reads CAWSHTLNTEAFF. CDR3 in DNA: TGTGCCTGGAGTCACACCTTGAACACTGAAGCTTTCTTT.

This chain joins TRBV2 and TRBJ1-4; TRBD1 agrees at 7 bases. V shed 2 bases and J 12 bases; nucleotides not matched to a gene: 9. Germline V gene data show CDR1 as SNHLY and CDR2 as FYNNEI. This CDR3 spans 14 amino acids. CDR3 sequence reads: CASSEWDSSGQLFF. DNA of the CDR3: TGTGCCAGCAGTGAATGGGACAGTTCAGGGCAACTGTTTTTT. The variable domain in full, completed from reference TRBV2 and TRBJ1-4, reads EPEVTQTPSHQVTQMGQEVILRCVPISNHLYFYWYRQILGQKVEFLVSFYNNEISEKSEIFDDQFSVERPDGSNFTLKIRSTKLEDSAMYFCASSEWDSSGQLFFGSGTQLSVL.

The table lists this clone with a few counts. The J gene is TRBJ1-4, the V gene TRBV9; D gene unclear. The CDR3 extends over 12 amino acids. V was trimmed by 3 bases and J by 11 bases, leaving 11 bases between them. From germline, CDR1 is SGDLS and CDR2 YYNGEE. CDR3 sequence: CASSGSDGKLFF. CDR3 DNA: TGTGCCAGCAGCGGCTCTGATGGGAAACTGTTTTTT.

The gene calls are TRBV2 and TRBJ1-2, with D maybe TRBD1 (6 bases). This CDR3 spans 11 amino acids. In germline, CDR1 is SNHLY, CDR2 FYNNEI. Trimming cost V 9 bases and J 5 bases, with 10 bases left between them. CDR3 amino acids: CASRTDYGYTF. CDR3 bases: TGTGCCAGTCGGACAGATTATGGCTACACCTTC.

The chain couples TRBV7-8 to TRBJ2-7; D ambiguous. The germline gives CDR1 SGHVS, CDR2 FQNEAQ. V was pared by 3 bases and J by 5 bases, with 11 bases between. This CDR3 has 13 residues. CDR3 DNA: TGTGCCAGCAGCTTGGACCGTTCGAACGAGCAGTACTTC. This encodes CASSLDRSNEQYF.

The CDR3 nucleotides are TGTGCCAGCAGCGCCAATGTGATCCGGGTGTTGAACACCGGGGAGCTGTTTTTT. Protein sequence: CASSANVIRVLNTGELFF. The chain couples TRBV7-9 to TRBJ2-2; D uncertain. The CDR3 is 18 amino acids. Trimming removed 5 bases at V and 1 base at J, with 20 bases between. Per the germline V gene, CDR1 is SEHNR and CDR2 is FQNEAQ (reference sequence). The complete variable domain, with remaining parts taken from reference TRBV7-9 and TRBJ2-2, reads DTGVSQNPRHKITKRGQNVTFRCDPISEHNRLYWYRQTLGQGPEFLTYFQNEAQLEKSRLLSDRFSAERPKGSFSTLEIQRTEQGDSAMYLCASSANVIRVLNTGELFFGEGSRLTVL.

J is TRBJ2-7 and V is TRBV27, with a tentative D call TRBD2 (6 bases). This CDR3 comprises 14 residues. CDR1 and CDR2 from the germline V gene are MNHEY and SMNVEV (reference sequence). Trimming stripped 5 bases from V and 2 bases from J, with 13 bases between. CDR3 region: CASSHQTRTYEQYF. In DNA form, the CDR3 reads TGTGCCAGCAGTCATCAGACTAGGACCTACGAGCAGTACTTC.

A remark on this clone: At the DNA level, this CDR3 is encoded by other sequences in the same sample as well. CDR3 bases: TGTGCCAGCAGCCGCGGTGTAGGGCATGAGCAGTTCTTC. Protein sequence: CASSRGVGHEQFF. This chain joins TRBV3-1 (or the pseudogene TRBV3-2) and TRBJ2-1; unclear D gene. Germline values: CDR1 LGHDT, CDR2 YNNKEL (reference sequence). V lost 4 bases to trimming and J lost 8 bases, with 12 bases between them. The CDR3 contains 13 residues.

The count of this clone is one. V and J are TRBV25-1 and TRBJ2-1; unclear D gene. The CDR3 consists of 13 residues. Trimming stripped 3 bases from V and 2 bases from J, with 5 bases between. Germline CDR1 and CDR2: MGHDK and SYGVNS. The chain's CDR3 is CASSDLTYNEQFF. As DNA, the CDR3 is TGTGCCAGCAGTGACCTCACCTACAATGAGCAGTTCTTC.

The DNA of the CDR3 is TGTGCCAGCAGCCTGGGCAGCCAGAACACTGAAGCTTTCTTT. Translating gives CASSLGSQNTEAFF. The V and J genes are TRBV7-9 and TRBJ1-1; D ambiguous. Germline loops: CDR1 SEHNR, CDR2 FQNEAQ (reference sequence). Trimming took off 5 bases at V and 1 base at J, with 11 bases between the two ends. The CDR3 runs to 14 residues.

The chain has TRBV27 and TRBJ1-4, with D unclear. Germline V gene data show CDR1 as MNHEY and CDR2 as SMNVEV (reference sequence). The V end was cut by 5 bases, the J end by 4 bases, with 8 bases between. The CDR3 is 13 amino acids. CDR3 region: CASSPRVNEKLFF. The CDR3 DNA reads as TGTGCCAGCAGTCCCCGAGTTAATGAAAAACTGTTTTTT.

The rearrangement links TRBV10-3 to TRBJ1-1; D is unresolved. The CDR3 loop spans 14 amino acids. From germline, CDR1 is ENHRY and CDR2 SYGVKD. Trimming pared 0 bases from V and 1 base from J, leaving 6 bases between. In nucleotides, the CDR3 is TGTGCCATCAGTGAGTCGAGAGGGAACACTGAAGCTTTCTTT. Protein: CAISESRGNTEAFF.

The chain recombines TRBV28 with TRBJ1-6; tentatively, D is TRBD1 (5 bases). The CDR3 extends over 16 amino acids. Trimming cost V 5 bases and J 2 bases, with 13 bases left between them. Germline CDR1 is MDHEN and CDR2 is SYDVKM. In DNA form, the CDR3 reads TGTGCCAGCAGTCCTCTTCCAGGGCCCTATAATTCACCCCTCCACTTT. This gives the protein CASSPLPGPYNSPLHF.

The gene calls are TRBV14 and TRBJ1-5, with a possible D match to TRBD1 (6 bases). The CDR3 length is 14 residues. Looked up from germline, CDR1 is SGHDN and CDR2 is FVKESK. V dropped 0 bases and J dropped 4 bases, with 7 bases sitting between them. The CDR3 loop is CASSQEGGNQPQHF. For the CDR3, the DNA is TGTGCCAGCAGCCAAGAAGGGGGTAATCAGCCCCAGCATTTT.

The V gene is TRBV6-6, the J gene TRBJ1-2, with TRBD1 matching over 11 bases. Losses at the gene ends were 6 bases for V and 6 bases for J; bases not matched to a gene: 9. Germline V lookup: CDR1 MNHNY, CDR2 SVGAGI (reference sequence). This CDR3 comprises 15 residues. In DNA form, the CDR3 reads TGTGCCAGCAGACCCCGGACAGGGGGCGCCGATGGCTACACCTTC. Its translation: CASRPRTGGADGYTF.

Here the CDR3 DNA reads TGTGCCAGTAGTTTACAGGGCTATGGCTACACCTTC. Its translation is CASSLQGYGYTF. This chain connects TRBV19 to TRBJ1-2; a weak D match, TRBD1 (6 bases). Between the trimmed V and J ends, which lost 5 bases and 4 bases, there was a span of 8 bases. Germline V gene lookup returns CDR1 LNHDA and CDR2 SQIVND (reference sequence). The CDR3 runs 12 residues. The full variable domain, its missing parts supplied by reference TRBV19 and TRBJ1-2, is DGGITQSPKYLFRKEGQNVTLSCEQNLNHDAMYWYRQDPGQGLRLIYYSQIVNDFQKGDIAEGYSVSREKKESFPLTVTSAQKNPTAFYLCASSLQGYGYTFGSGTRLTVV.

The chain has TRBV3-1 (or the pseudogene TRBV3-2) and TRBJ2-6; D is ambiguous. V was trimmed by 1 base and J by 0 bases, leaving 10 bases between them. This CDR3 is 17 amino acids long. Germline values: CDR1 LGHDT, CDR2 YNNKEL (reference sequence). The CDR3 is CASSQAEVNSGANVLTF. CDR3 bases: TGTGCCAGCAGCCAAGCAGAGGTTAACTCTGGGGCCAACGTCCTGACTTTC.

The CDR3 DNA reads as TGTGCCAGCAGCCAGACGGACGCGGCCGCGGTCGAGCAGTACTTC. Its translation: CASSQTDAAAVEQYF. The chain recombines TRBV5-4 with TRBJ2-7; D unclear. Trimming took off 4 bases at V and 6 bases at J, with 20 bases between the two ends. This CDR3 region has 15 residues. Germline V gives CDR1 SGHNT, CDR2 YYREEE (reference sequence).